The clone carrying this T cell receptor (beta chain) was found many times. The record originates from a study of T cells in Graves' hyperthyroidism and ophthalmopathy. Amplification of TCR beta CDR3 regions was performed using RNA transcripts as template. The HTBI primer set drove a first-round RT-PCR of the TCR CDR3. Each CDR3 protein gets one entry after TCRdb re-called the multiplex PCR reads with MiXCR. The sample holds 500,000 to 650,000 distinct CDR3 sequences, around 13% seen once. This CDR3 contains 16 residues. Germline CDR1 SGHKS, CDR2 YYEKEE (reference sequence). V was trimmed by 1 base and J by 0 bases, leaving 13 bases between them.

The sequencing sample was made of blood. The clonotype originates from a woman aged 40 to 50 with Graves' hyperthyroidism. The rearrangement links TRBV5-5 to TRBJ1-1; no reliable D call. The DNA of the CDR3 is TGTGCCAGCAGCTTGTCGGGGAGCCAGATGAACACTGAAGCTTTCTTT. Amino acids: CASSLSGSQMNTEAFF.